This entry is about one TCR beta chain. Its antigen is as yet unknown. CDR3 length: 15 amino acids. The germline V gene has CDR1 SGDLS and CDR2 YYNGEE. V trimming: 4 bases; J trimming: 4 bases; junction bases outside the gene matches: 5. These data belong to a study of T cell responses to AZD1222 COVID-19 vaccine. Study-wide results and caveats: No day 14 peak samples; only post-peak repertoires were characterized. Females made up more of the donors, who were largely white British, and clonal diversity may have come out too low. CD4 TCRs covered the whole spike, strongest at regions 160-218 and 743-854.

Libraries were prepared by immunoSEQ multiplex PCR; TCRdb keeps only in-frame clonotypes and omits some of them. The sample lists approximately 150,000 clones; around nine tenths were seen once. The material was peripheral blood, obtained on day 0 of AZD1222 vaccination. The chain links TRBV9 to TRBJ2-1, with 10 positions matching TRBD2. The origin of this receptor is an adult in good health. CDR3 nucleotides: TGTGCCAGCAGCCGCACTAGCGGGACTTACAATGAGCAGTTCTTC. Protein: CASSRTSGTYNEQFF.